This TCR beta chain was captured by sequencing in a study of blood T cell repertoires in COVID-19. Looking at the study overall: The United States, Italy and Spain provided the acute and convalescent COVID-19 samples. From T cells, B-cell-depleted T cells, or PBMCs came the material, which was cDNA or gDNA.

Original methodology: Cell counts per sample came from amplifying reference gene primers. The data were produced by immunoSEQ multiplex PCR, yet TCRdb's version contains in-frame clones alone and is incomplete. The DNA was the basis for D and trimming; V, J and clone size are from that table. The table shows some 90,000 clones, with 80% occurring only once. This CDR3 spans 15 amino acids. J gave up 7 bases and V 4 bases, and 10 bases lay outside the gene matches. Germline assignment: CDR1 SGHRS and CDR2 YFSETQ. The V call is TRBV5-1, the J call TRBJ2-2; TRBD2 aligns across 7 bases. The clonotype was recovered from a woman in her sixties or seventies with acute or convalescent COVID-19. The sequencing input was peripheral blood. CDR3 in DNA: TGCGCCAGCAGCCTGAGCGGGGAAAGGGACGGGGAGCTGTTTTTT. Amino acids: CASSLSGERDGELFF.